One and the same sample provided the 13 T cell receptor beta chains below, sequenced in a study of cytomegalovirus exposure and HLA in healthy donors. Primers: 60 Vbeta forward and 13 Jbeta reverse. Generated by immunoSEQ multiplex PCR, the TCRdb table keeps only in-frame clones and is missing some. The sample lists approximately 160,000 clones, roughly 80% occurring once. Material: PBMCs. The receptor set was obtained from a human donor in good health.

The chain uses TRBV7-8 and TRBJ1-2, with D possibly TRBD1 on 5 matching bases. The CDR3 loop spans 12 amino acids. Trimming pared 2 bases from V and 6 bases from J, leaving 7 bases between. Per germline, CDR1 SGHVS and CDR2 FQNEAQ. CDR3 amino acids: CASSLQGNGYTF. The CDR3 coding sequence is TGTGCCAGCAGCTTACAGGGAAATGGCTACACCTTC.

This chain connects TRBV4-1 to TRBJ1-3; D gene ambiguous. Germline CDR1 MGHRA, CDR2 YSYEKL. V was trimmed by 1 base and J by 0 bases, leaving 7 bases between them. The CDR3 loop spans 15 amino acids. CDR3 DNA sequence: TGCGCCAGCAGCCAAGCCCCTGTCTCTGGAAACACCATATATTTT. As protein: CASSQAPVSGNTIYF.

The chain uses TRBV6-4 and TRBJ2-7; D is possibly TRBD1 (5 bases). CDR3 length equals 17 residues. Germline CDR1 is MRHNA and CDR2 is SNTAGT. V lost 0 bases, J lost 3 bases, and 18 bases lay in between. Written as DNA, the CDR3 is TGTGCCAGCAGTGACTCAGGGTCAGGGCAGGAAATCTACGAGCAGTACTTC. This sequence encodes CASSDSGSGQEIYEQYF.

The chain links TRBV4-1 to TRBJ2-3, with 8 bases matching TRBD2. Germline V gene lookup returns CDR1 MGHRA and CDR2 YSYEKL. The CDR3 is 17 residues long. V lost 3 bases and J lost 2; bases outside the gene matches: 10. The CDR3 sequence: CASSQAGGTIFTDTQYF. CDR3 DNA sequence: TGCGCCAGCAGCCAGGCGGGGGGAACAATTTTCACAGATACGCAGTATTTT.

The genes are TRBV7-2 and TRBJ2-7; no clear D gene. Germline values: CDR1 SGHTA, CDR2 FQGNSA. The ends were cut back, 1 base at V and 3 bases at J, with 13 bases in the middle. The CDR3 loop spans 15 amino acids. CDR3 amino acids: CASSLVSGSDYEQYF. CDR3 coding DNA: TGTGCCAGCAGCTTAGTATCCGGGTCGGACTACGAGCAGTACTTC.

The chain carries TRBV29-1 and TRBJ2-4; weak D call: TRBD1 (6 bases). Germline CDR1 and CDR2: SQVTM and ANQGSEA. The V gene lost 6 bases and the J gene lost 3 bases, with 9 bases spanning the gap. The length of the CDR3 is 12 residues. CDR3 loop: CSVGHFKNIQYF. CDR3 bases: TGCAGCGTGGGACATTTCAAAAACATTCAGTACTTC.

This chain uses TRBV7-2 with TRBJ2-3; 12 positions match TRBD2. Per germline, CDR1 SGHTA and CDR2 FQGNSA. The CDR3 runs to 19 residues. After removal of 4 bases from V and 1 base from J, the junction contained 12 bases not matched to a gene. The CDR3 loop reads CASSYPRTSGDKGTDTQYF. Here the CDR3 DNA reads TGTGCCAGCAGCTATCCGAGGACTAGCGGGGATAAGGGCACAGATACGCAGTATTTT.

The V call is TRBV27, the J call TRBJ2-7, with a tentative D call TRBD1 (5 bases). This CDR3 comprises 17 residues. CDR1 MNHEY and CDR2 SMNVEV come from the germline V gene (reference sequence). Trimming removed 0 bases from V and 3 bases from J, with 18 bases in between. In nucleotides, the CDR3 is TGTGCCAGCAGTTTATCCCCGACCCAGGGAAGATTCTACGAGCAGTACTTC. This translates into CASSLSPTQGRFYEQYF.

V usage is TRBV7-8 and J usage is TRBJ2-7; 10 nucleotides agree with TRBD2. V was clipped by 0 bases and J by 6 bases; unmatched bases: 5. The CDR3 is 15 amino acids. Germline CDR1 reads SGHVS; CDR2 reads FQNEAQ. CDR3 bases: TGTGCCAGCAGCTTAGCTGGACTAGCGGCCCCCGAGCAGTACTTC. Amino acid sequence: CASSLAGLAAPEQYF.

This clone was seen only once. The chain uses TRBV19 and TRBJ1-2; 7 nucleotides align to TRBD1. V shed 0 bases and J 4 bases; nucleotides not matched to a gene: 8. CDR1 is LNHDA and CDR2 is SQIVND in the germline V gene (reference sequence). The CDR3 is made up of 16 amino acids. The CDR3 region has the DNA TGTGCCAGTAGTATAGATCACCAGGGGGGCGGCTATGGCTACACCTTC. Its protein is CASSIDHQGGGYGYTF.

The chain links TRBV7-6 to TRBJ2-3; 8 nucleotides line up with TRBD1. The CDR3 is 16 amino acids. V shed 5 bases and J 3 bases; nucleotides not matched to a gene: 10. The germline V gene has CDR1 SGHVS and CDR2 FNYEAQ. The CDR3 loop reads CASSPRRQGSTDTQYF. CDR3 sequence (DNA): TGTGCCAGCAGCCCTAGAAGACAGGGGAGTACAGATACGCAGTATTTT.

CDR3 sequence reads: CASSNTLLTGTYGYTF. Here the CDR3 DNA reads TGTGCCAGTAGTAACACTCTACTGACAGGGACGTATGGCTACACCTTC. This chain connects TRBV19 to TRBJ1-2; 7 bases align to TRBD1. This CDR3 is 16 amino acids long. Germline CDR1 reads LNHDA; CDR2 reads SQIVND (reference sequence). After removal of 4 bases from V and 5 bases from J, the junction contained 13 bases not matched to a gene.

This clone was seen once. CDR3 amino acids: CATSRDPSSYEQYF. The CDR3 region has the DNA TGTGCCACCAGCAGAGACCCGAGCTCCTACGAGCAGTACTTC. The J gene is TRBJ2-7, the V gene TRBV15; D unresolved. CDR3 length: 14 amino acids. Germline-derived CDR1 and CDR2 are LNHNV and YYDKDF (reference sequence). Between the trimmed V and J ends, which lost 0 bases and 0 bases, there was a span of 6 bases.